This T cell receptor beta chain was recorded in a study of CD8 T cells in ankylosing spondylitis (dated by TCRdb to about 2017). Concerning the study at large: T cell receptor beta repertoires were profiled in healthy donors and ankylosing spondylitis patients so that disease-linked TCR variants could be found. The full study cohort comprised some 27 ankylosing spondylitis patients and approximately 100 healthy donors. Peripheral blood was sampled, and synovial fluid was also collected from ankylosing spondylitis patients. Findings and caveats that apply to the study as a whole: The disease-linked clones were reported as significantly enriched in matched synovial fluid samples from ankylosing spondylitis patients. The disease-linked clones showed a CD8+ phenotype and occurred at relatively low frequencies in peripheral blood. A TCR beta motif made up of several highly homologous amino acid variants appeared to be characteristic of blood from ankylosing spondylitis patients. Some motif variants had previously been reported in the synovial fluid and blood of reactive arthritis patients, which suggests shared mechanisms of disease initiation.

The listed sequencing device is Illumina HiSeq 2500. TCR beta libraries were prepared by quantitative 5'-RACE with molecular barcodes. The authors processed their data as follows. A new computational method based on a probabilistic model of VDJ rearrangement was used to identify disease-linked TCR variants. The public reads were run again by TCRdb, first through fastp at Q25 and then through MiXCR, and only productive beta chains were kept. All rows with the same CDR3 protein become a single entry with the most common DNA and genes. The V and J calls were not made by the authors but by TCRdb's processing. The sample has 190,000 or so distinct CDR3 sequences on record, around 13% of them singletons. Of the sample, 16% falls within the top ten clones. Trimming accounts for 4 bases at V and 4 bases at J, while the number of junction bases matched to no gene is 4. The CDR3 sequence holds 14 residues, the cysteine and phenylalanine included. Only the CDR3 region is kept as DNA, spanning 42 bases read in frame from base 1. Taken from the germline V gene, the CDR1 and CDR2 loops are MNHNS and SASEGT.

As concerns this clonotype: Its antigen is currently not known. Base qualities were left out, and no much larger clone turns up one base away.

The rearrangement combines TRBV6-1 with TRBJ2-1; 7 junctional bases match TRBD2. This receptor was identified in a male donor with ankylosing spondylitis or in good health (not recorded which). Sequenced input: blood, either unsorted or a sorted T cell fraction (not recorded which). The bases read TGTGCCAGCAGTGGGGGACTATCTTACAATGAGCAGTTCTTC. Translated, it gives CASSGGLSYNEQFF.